Listed below are T cell receptor beta chains from one sample, sequenced in a study of T cell changes during pregnancy in multiple sclerosis. Sequencing used immunoSEQ multiplex PCR; TCRdb keeps in-frame clones, though not all of them. The profile covers some 59,000 clones, with about nine tenths appearing a single time and roughly 1.4% taken by the ten largest. This material consisted of peripheral blood, taken in the second trimester of pregnancy. The receptor set was obtained from a female donor with multiple sclerosis, enrolled in a pregnancy study. CDR3s include the opening cysteine and the closing phenylalanine or tryptophan. Fields, in order: V gene, clone size, D gene, J gene, CDR3 DNA, CDR3 protein. D genes are given only for firm matches. Some rows have no size entry. The others give once, few or many, or a class for an expanded clone.

TRBV30,.,TRBD2,TRBJ2-3,TGTGCCTGGGCGGGGGAGACAGATACGCAGTATTTT,CAWAGETDTQYF
TRBV18,.,.,TRBJ2-7,TGTGCCAGCTCACCACTCCCCTTCTACGAGCAGTACTTC,CASSPLPFYEQYF
TRBV2,.,.,TRBJ1-1,TGTGCCAGCAGCTTCACAGGAGCTCTTGAAGCTTTCTTT,CASSFTGALEAFF
TRBV7-8,.,TRBD1,TRBJ1-1,TGTGCCAGCAGCGATAGTACAGGGGTTGGGTACACTGAAGCTTTCTTT,CASSDSTGVGYTEAFF
TRBV6-4,.,.,TRBJ1-4,TGTGCCAGACTTCATGGTGAAAAACTGTTTTTT,CARLHGEKLFF
TRBV9,.,TRBD1,TRBJ1-3,TGTGCCAGCAGCCTCGGGACAGGGGCTTTTGGAAACACCATATATTTT,CASSLGTGAFGNTIYF
TRBV10-3,.,TRBD1,TRBJ2-7,TGTGCCATCAATGGGGAGACAGGGAGCTCCTACGAGCAGTACTTC,CAINGETGSSYEQYF
TRBV14,.,.,TRBJ1-1,TGTGCCAGCCGTACTCAGGGGACCCCTGAAGCTTTCTTT,CASRTQGTPEAFF
TRBV6-5,.,TRBD1,TRBJ1-1,TGTGCCAGCAGTTACTCTTCCGGACAGGGCCACACTGAAGCTTTCTTT,CASSYSSGQGHTEAFF
TRBV6-5,few,.,TRBJ1-2,TGTGCCAGCAGTCCCATACAGGGACGATATGGCTACACCTTC,CASSPIQGRYGYTF
TRBV7-9,.,TRBD2,TRBJ2-6,TGTGCCAGCGAACGGGACGGGAGGAGGGCCAACGTCCTGACTTTC,CASERDGRRANVLTF
TRBV27,.,TRBD1,TRBJ2-1,TGTGCCAGCAGTTTTCCGCGACAGGGGGGGAATGAGCAGTTCTTC,CASSFPRQGGNEQFF
TRBV5-5,once,TRBD1,TRBJ1-3,TGTGCCAGCAGCTGGGACAGTTTTTCTGGAAACACCATATATTTT,CASSWDSFSGNTIYF
TRBV30,once,TRBD2,TRBJ2-5,TGTGCCTGGAGTGGAGAACTAGCGGGGCGCCAAGAGACCCAGTACTTC,CAWSGELAGRQETQYF
TRBV5-1,.,.,TRBJ1-1,TGCGCCAGCAGCACCTATACAGGGCTAGCTTTCTTT,CASSTYTGLAFF
TRBV7-9,.,.,TRBJ2-7,TGTGCCAGCACCACGAGGTTGGAGGAGGGGGCAAGGTACGAGCAGTACTTC,CASTTRLEEGARYEQYF
TRBV5-1,.,.,TRBJ2-5,TGCGCCAGCAGCTTGAATGTGGGGGGACTGGGAGAGACCCAGTACTTC,CASSLNVGGLGETQYF
TRBV5-1,.,TRBD1,TRBJ2-1,TGCGCCAGCAGCCGAGTGGGACAGGGAAGAGGGAATGAGCAGTTCTTC,CASSRVGQGRGNEQFF
TRBV10-3,.,TRBD1,TRBJ2-3,TGTGCCATCAGCGGACAGGGCTTGAGCACAGATACGCAGTATTTT,CAISGQGLSTDTQYF
TRBV30,.,.,TRBJ1-1,TGTGCCTGGAGTGGAGGGTTGTCTGAAGCTTTCTTT,CAWSGGLSEAFF
TRBV6-5,.,.,TRBJ2-1,TGTGCCAGCAGGCAGGACTCCTACAATGAGCAGTTCTTC,CASRQDSYNEQFF
TRBV6-1,.,TRBD2,TRBJ2-7,TGTGCCAGCAGTGGGGAAGAGCGGGGGGATACCTACGAGCAGTACTTC,CASSGEERGDTYEQYF
TRBV5-6,.,.,TRBJ2-1,TGTGCCAGCACCTCCGGCAGGGGATATCAGTTCTTC,CASTSGRGYQFF
TRBV15,.,.,TRBJ1-6,TGTGCCACCAGCAGATATGGAGGGATTGGCTCACCCCTCCACTTT,CATSRYGGIGSPLHF
TRBV20-1,once,.,TRBJ2-3,TGCAGTGCTCCGTACGGAGATACGCAGTATTTT,CSAPYGDTQYF
TRBV28,.,TRBD1,TRBJ1-1,TGTGCCAGCAGTTCCCGGGACAGAATATTCCGATGGGACACTGAAGCTTTCTTT,CASSSRDRIFRWDTEAFF
TRBV6-5,.,.,TRBJ2-7,TGTGCCAGCACCCAGGGTTACGAGCAGTACTTC,CASTQGYEQYF
TRBV9,.,TRBD1,TRBJ2-1,TGTGCCAGCAGCGTCGAGACAGGGCGATACAATGAGCAGTTCTTC,CASSVETGRYNEQFF
TRBV5-1,.,TRBD1,TRBJ1-1,TGCGCCAGCAGCTTATCCGCCGACAGGGCCACTGAAGCTTTCTTT,CASSLSADRATEAFF
TRBV5-1,.,.,TRBJ1-4,TGCGCCAGCACCCCCCGGGGAGACGGCTATGAAAAACTGTTTTTT,CASTPRGDGYEKLFF
TRBV9,.,.,TRBJ2-2,TGTGCCAGCAGCCGTAGGTCCGCCGCGGGCGGGGAGCTGTTTTTT,CASSRRSAAGGELFF
TRBV21-1,.,.,TRBJ1-6,TGTGCCAGCAGCAAAAGCGGAGAGATCCTTTCACCCCTCCACTTT,CASSKSGEILSPLHF
TRBV10-1,once,TRBD2,TRBJ2-1,TGCGCCAGCAGTGGATTTAGCGGGGGCGGTGGTGAGCAGTTCTTC,CASSGFSGGGGEQFF
TRBV28,.,TRBD1,TRBJ1-2,TGTGCCAGCACAGACAGGGGGCGGAACTATGGCTACACCTTC,CASTDRGRNYGYTF
TRBV5-8,few,.,TRBJ1-5,TGTGCCAGCAGCCTTGGTCAGGCTAGCAATCAGCCCCAGCATTTT,CASSLGQASNQPQHF
TRBV5-1,.,.,TRBJ1-1,TGCGCCAGCAGAGGACTACATGGGGAGACTGAAGCTTTCTTT,CASRGLHGETEAFF